These 4 T cell receptor beta chains share one sample of origin, sequenced in a study of Graves' ophthalmopathy and Graves' hyperthyroidism. Amplification targeted the TCR beta CDR3 regions, with RNA transcripts as the source material. Scientists carried out first-round RT-PCR using HTBI primers and then a second-round multiplex PCR. A single record per CDR3 protein comes from TCRdb applying MiXCR to the multiplex PCR reads. The sample has about 500,000 distinct CDR3 sequences, 13% to 15% seen once. The specimen sequenced was blood. The receptor source for this set is a woman aged 25 to 45 with Graves' ophthalmopathy.

This clonotype was seen at least ten times. V usage is TRBV2 and J usage is TRBJ1-2; the match to TRBD1 covers 12 bases. J was trimmed by 7 bases and V by 6 bases; bases with no gene match: 12. The germline V gene has CDR1 SNHLY and CDR2 FYNNEI. CDR3 length: 16 amino acids. The CDR3 coding sequence is TGTGCCAGCAGAGTATCCGGGACAGGGGGCTTGGGTGGCTACACCTTC. It encodes CASRVSGTGGLGGYTF. The full variable domain, its missing parts supplied by reference TRBV2 and TRBJ1-2, is EPEVTQTPSHQVTQMGQEVILRCVPISNHLYFYWYRQILGQKVEFLVSFYNNEISEKSEIFDDQFSVERPDGSNFTLKIRSTKLEDSAMYFCASRVSGTGGLGGYTFGSGTRLTVV.

As concerns this clonotype: Given a much more abundant clone one base away, this may be a read error. The chain employs TRBV28 and TRBJ1-1, with 9 bases fitting TRBD1. V was clipped by 4 bases and J by 1 base; unmatched bases: 7. Germline CDR1 MDHEN, CDR2 SYDVKM. This CDR3 is built from 16 residues. The CDR3 DNA follows: TGTGCCAGCAGTTGCTCGAAGGGACAGGGGAACACTGAAGCTTTCTTT. Its protein product is CASSCSKGQGNTEAFF.

This clonotype was recorded many times. The rearrangement uses TRBV6-1 and TRBJ1-1; no reliable D call. Trimming took 8 bases from V and 0 from J, leaving 10 bases between them. Germline assignment: CDR1 MNHNS and CDR2 SASEGT. The CDR3 is made up of 13 amino acids. Here the CDR3 reads CASSSAMNTEAFF. The CDR3 nucleotides are TGTGCCAGCTCATCCGCCATGAACACTGAAGCTTTCTTT.

In its sample, this clonotype was seen many times. The rearrangement uses TRBV9 and TRBJ1-2; tentatively, D is TRBD1 (5 bases). Trimming removed 2 bases at V and 4 bases at J, with 12 bases between. Germline CDR1 and CDR2: SGDLS and YYNGEE. This CDR3 comprises 14 residues. Here the CDR3 DNA reads TGTGCCAGCAGCGTCAAGGAGGGGTCCTATGGCTACACCTTC. This translates into CASSVKEGSYGYTF.